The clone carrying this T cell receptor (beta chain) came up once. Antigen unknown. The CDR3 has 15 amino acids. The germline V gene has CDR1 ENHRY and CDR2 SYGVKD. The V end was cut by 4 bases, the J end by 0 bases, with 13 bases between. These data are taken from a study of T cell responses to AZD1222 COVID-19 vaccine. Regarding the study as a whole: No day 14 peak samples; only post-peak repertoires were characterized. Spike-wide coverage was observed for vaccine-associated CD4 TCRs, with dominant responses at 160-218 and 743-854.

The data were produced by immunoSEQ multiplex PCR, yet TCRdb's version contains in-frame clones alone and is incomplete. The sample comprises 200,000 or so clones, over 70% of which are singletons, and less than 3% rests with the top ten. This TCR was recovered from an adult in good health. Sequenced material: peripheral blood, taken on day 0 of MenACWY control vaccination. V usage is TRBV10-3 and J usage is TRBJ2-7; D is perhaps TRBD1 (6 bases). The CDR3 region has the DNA TGTGCCATCAGTGGCGGACAGTCGAGCTCCTACGAGCAGTACTTC. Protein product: CAISGGQSSSYEQYF.